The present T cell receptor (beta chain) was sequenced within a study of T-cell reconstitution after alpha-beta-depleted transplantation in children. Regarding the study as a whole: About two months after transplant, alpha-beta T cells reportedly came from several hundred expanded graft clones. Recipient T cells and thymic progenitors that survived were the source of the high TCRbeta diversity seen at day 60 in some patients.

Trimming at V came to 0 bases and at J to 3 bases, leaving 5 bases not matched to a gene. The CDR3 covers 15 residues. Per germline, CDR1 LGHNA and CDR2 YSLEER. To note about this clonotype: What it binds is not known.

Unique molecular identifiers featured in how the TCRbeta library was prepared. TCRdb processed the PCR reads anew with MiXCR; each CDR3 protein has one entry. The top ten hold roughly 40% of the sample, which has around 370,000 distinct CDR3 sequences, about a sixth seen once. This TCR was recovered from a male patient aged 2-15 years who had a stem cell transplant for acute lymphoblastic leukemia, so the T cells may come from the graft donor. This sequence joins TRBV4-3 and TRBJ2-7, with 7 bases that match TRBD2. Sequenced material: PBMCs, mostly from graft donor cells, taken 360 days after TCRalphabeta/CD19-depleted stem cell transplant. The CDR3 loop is CASSQDRLAVYEQYF. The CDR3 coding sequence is TGCGCCAGCAGCCAAGATCGCCTAGCGGTCTACGAGCAGTACTTC.